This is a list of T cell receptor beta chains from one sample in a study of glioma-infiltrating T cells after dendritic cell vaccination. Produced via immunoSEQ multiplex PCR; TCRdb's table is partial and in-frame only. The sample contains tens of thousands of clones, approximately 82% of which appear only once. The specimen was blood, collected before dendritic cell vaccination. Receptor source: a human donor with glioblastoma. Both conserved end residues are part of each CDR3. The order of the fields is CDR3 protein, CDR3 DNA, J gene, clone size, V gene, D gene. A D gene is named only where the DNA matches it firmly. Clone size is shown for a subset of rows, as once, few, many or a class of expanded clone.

cdr3_aa: CASSLRKGPTDTQYF
cdr3_nt: TGTGCCAGCAGTTTAAGGAAGGGGCCCACAGATACGCAGTATTTT
j_call: TRBJ2-3
clone_size: -
v_call: TRBV28
d_call: -

cdr3_aa: CASSLTGGMTDTQYF
cdr3_nt: TGTGCCAGCAGCTTGACAGGGGGCATGACGGATACGCAGTATTTT
j_call: TRBJ2-3
clone_size: -
v_call: TRBV5-6
d_call: TRBD1

cdr3_aa: CASSFRWTGSTGELFF
cdr3_nt: TGTGCCAGCAGCTTTAGGTGGACAGGGAGTACCGGGGAGCTGTTTTTT
j_call: TRBJ2-2
clone_size: -
v_call: TRBV7-6
d_call: TRBD1

cdr3_aa: CASSLASGTNNSPLHF
cdr3_nt: TGCGCCAGCAGCTTGGCATCGGGAACCAATAATTCACCCCTCCACTTT
j_call: TRBJ1-6
clone_size: -
v_call: TRBV5-1
d_call: -

cdr3_aa: CASSLRLADTLYTDTQYF
cdr3_nt: TGTGCCAGCAGCTTACGACTAGCGGATACATTATACACAGATACGCAGTATTTT
j_call: TRBJ2-3
clone_size: -
v_call: TRBV13
d_call: TRBD2

cdr3_aa: CASLPGQGSSYEQYF
cdr3_nt: TGTGCCAGCTTACCGGGACAGGGTAGCTCCTACGAGCAGTACTTC
j_call: TRBJ2-7
clone_size: -
v_call: TRBV18
d_call: TRBD1

cdr3_aa: CASARGGGPDTQYF
cdr3_nt: TGTGCCAGCGCGAGAGGGGGGGGCCCAGATACGCAGTATTTT
j_call: TRBJ2-3
clone_size: -
v_call: TRBV7-3
d_call: -

cdr3_aa: CASSLGLPNSYEQYF
cdr3_nt: TGTGCCAGCAGCTTGGGACTCCCAAACTCCTACGAGCAGTACTTC
j_call: TRBJ2-7
clone_size: -
v_call: TRBV7-9
d_call: -

cdr3_aa: CASRAGGGQKETQYF
cdr3_nt: TGCGCCAGCAGGGCGGGCGGGGGTCAGAAAGAGACCCAGTACTTC
j_call: TRBJ2-5
clone_size: -
v_call: TRBV5-1
d_call: TRBD2

cdr3_aa: CASRPYTRDIYGYTF
cdr3_nt: TGTGCCAGCAGACCCTACACCCGGGATATCTATGGCTACACCTTC
j_call: TRBJ1-2
clone_size: -
v_call: TRBV6-5
d_call: -

cdr3_aa: CASSYAGVGNEKLFF
cdr3_nt: TGTGCCAGCAGTTATGCGGGGGTGGGGAATGAAAAACTGTTTTTT
j_call: TRBJ1-4
clone_size: -
v_call: TRBV28
d_call: -

cdr3_aa: CASSSGLYNEQFF
cdr3_nt: TGTGCCAGCAGCTCGGGACTTTACAATGAGCAGTTCTTC
j_call: TRBJ2-1
clone_size: once
v_call: TRBV7-6
d_call: -

cdr3_aa: CASSGQDRLAGFGELFF
cdr3_nt: TGCGCCAGCAGTGGACAAGATCGGCTAGCGGGGTTCGGGGAGCTGTTTTTT
j_call: TRBJ2-2
clone_size: -
v_call: TRBV10-2
d_call: TRBD2

cdr3_aa: CAWRRTGGTEAFF
cdr3_nt: TGTGCCTGGAGGCGGACAGGGGGCACTGAAGCTTTCTTT
j_call: TRBJ1-1
clone_size: -
v_call: TRBV30
d_call: TRBD1

cdr3_aa: CASSGGALEETQYF
cdr3_nt: TGTGCCAGCAGCGGGGGGGCCTTAGAAGAGACCCAGTACTTC
j_call: TRBJ2-5
clone_size: -
v_call: TRBV11-2
d_call: -

cdr3_aa: CASSLEAGTGADRAPLHF
cdr3_nt: TGTGCCAGCAGCTTGGAAGCCGGGACAGGGGCGGATCGGGCACCCCTCCACTTT
j_call: TRBJ1-6
clone_size: -
v_call: TRBV5-6
d_call: TRBD1

cdr3_aa: CASSQVIGGFEKLFF
cdr3_nt: TGCGCCAGCAGCCAAGTCATCGGGGGGTTTGAAAAACTGTTTTTT
j_call: TRBJ1-4
clone_size: once
v_call: TRBV4-1
d_call: -

cdr3_aa: CASSQLISGGGRETQYF
cdr3_nt: TGCGCCAGCAGCCAGCTGATAAGTGGGGGAGGTAGAGAGACCCAGTACTTC
j_call: TRBJ2-5
clone_size: -
v_call: TRBV4-1
d_call: -

cdr3_aa: CASMSPVEAETQYF
cdr3_nt: TGTGCCAGCATGAGTCCCGTGGAGGCAGAGACCCAGTACTTC
j_call: TRBJ2-5
clone_size: -
v_call: TRBV6-5
d_call: -

cdr3_aa: CASSRRGGPDEQYF
cdr3_nt: TGTGCCAGCTCACGGAGGGGGGGACCGGACGAGCAGTACTTC
j_call: TRBJ2-7
clone_size: -
v_call: TRBV18
d_call: -

cdr3_aa: CASSYSRRETYEQYF
cdr3_nt: TGTGCCAGCAGTTACTCGAGGAGAGAGACCTACGAGCAGTACTTC
j_call: TRBJ2-7
clone_size: -
v_call: TRBV6-5
d_call: -

cdr3_aa: CAISVSGGGGGYTF
cdr3_nt: TGTGCCATCAGTGTTTCGGGAGGAGGAGGTGGCTACACCTTC
j_call: TRBJ1-2
clone_size: medium-sized
v_call: TRBV10-3
d_call: -

cdr3_aa: CASSIDRGHNYGYTF
cdr3_nt: TGTGCCAGTAGTATAGATCGAGGACATAACTATGGCTACACCTTC
j_call: TRBJ1-2
clone_size: once
v_call: TRBV19
d_call: -

cdr3_aa: CAINDRGLGWETQYF
cdr3_nt: TGTGCCATCAATGACAGGGGGCTTGGATGGGAGACCCAGTACTTC
j_call: TRBJ2-5
clone_size: once
v_call: TRBV10-3
d_call: TRBD1

cdr3_aa: CAWSGGGIYGYTF
cdr3_nt: TGTGCCTGGAGTGGTGGGGGCATCTATGGCTACACCTTC
j_call: TRBJ1-2
clone_size: -
v_call: TRBV30
d_call: -

cdr3_aa: CASSSEGASDNSPLHF
cdr3_nt: TGCGCCAGCAGTAGCGAGGGGGCCTCGGATAATTCACCCCTCCACTTT
j_call: TRBJ1-6
clone_size: -
v_call: TRBV5-1
d_call: TRBD1

cdr3_aa: CASSARDENSPLHF
cdr3_nt: TGTGCCAGCAGCGCACGAGATGAAAATTCACCCCTCCACTTT
j_call: TRBJ1-6
clone_size: -
v_call: TRBV9
d_call: -

cdr3_aa: CATSTESQPQHF
cdr3_nt: TGTGCCACCAGCACTGAGAGTCAGCCCCAGCATTTT
j_call: TRBJ1-5
clone_size: -
v_call: TRBV15
d_call: -

cdr3_aa: CASSLTGTGAGPLHF
cdr3_nt: TGTGCCAGCAGCTTGACCGGGACAGGAGCGGGACCCCTCCACTTT
j_call: TRBJ1-6
clone_size: -
v_call: TRBV7-2
d_call: TRBD1

cdr3_aa: CASSLAGTSGGRSSYEQYF
cdr3_nt: TGTGCCAGCAGCTTAGCAGGGACTAGCGGGGGCCGTAGCTCCTACGAGCAGTACTTC
j_call: TRBJ2-7
clone_size: once
v_call: TRBV11-3
d_call: TRBD2

cdr3_aa: CASSLFSGGNQPQHF
cdr3_nt: TGTGCCAGCAGTTTGTTCTCAGGGGGCAATCAGCCCCAGCATTTT
j_call: TRBJ1-5
clone_size: -
v_call: TRBV27
d_call: -

cdr3_aa: CASSSQETQYF
cdr3_nt: TGCGCCAGTTCTTCTCAAGAGACCCAGTACTTC
j_call: TRBJ2-5
clone_size: once
v_call: TRBV5-1
d_call: -

cdr3_aa: CASSSIKTSGGNYEQYF
cdr3_nt: TGTGCCAGCAGTTCCATTAAGACTAGCGGGGGGAACTACGAGCAGTACTTC
j_call: TRBJ2-7
clone_size: -
v_call: TRBV28
d_call: TRBD2